This TCR beta chain was retrieved from a study of cytomegalovirus exposure and HLA in healthy donors. Study-wide results and limits: On later analysis, the bulk of CMV-associated TCR beta chains appeared to be HLA-restricted.

Comments on this clone: Antigen unknown.

The PCR used 60 Vbeta and 13 Jbeta primers. Repertoires were generated with immunoSEQ multiplex PCR, while TCRdb's copy carries only in-frame clones and drops some. This table holds around 150,000 clones, 60% to 80% found once. The CDR3 is 13 residues long. In germline, CDR1 is LGHNA, CDR2 YSLEER. The V and J ends lost 0 bases and 10 bases respectively, with 10 bases between them. The chain links TRBV4-3 to TRBJ2-1; tentative D call: TRBD2 (5 bases). The sample comprised PBMCs. This sequence was found in a man aged 55 to 70 in good health and CMV-seronegative. In DNA form, the CDR3 reads TGCGCCAGCAGCCAAGATGTGGGGAGAGAGCAGTTCTTC. It specifies CASSQDVGREQFF.